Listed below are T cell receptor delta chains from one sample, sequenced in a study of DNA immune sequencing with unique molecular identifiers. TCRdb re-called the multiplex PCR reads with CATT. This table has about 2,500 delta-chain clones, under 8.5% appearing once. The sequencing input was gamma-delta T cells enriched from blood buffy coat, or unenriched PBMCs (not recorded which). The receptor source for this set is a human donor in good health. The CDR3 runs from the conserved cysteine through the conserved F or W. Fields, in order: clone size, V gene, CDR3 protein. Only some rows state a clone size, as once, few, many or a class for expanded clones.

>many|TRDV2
CACDTVSRLGDTRSSWDTRQMFF
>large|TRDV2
CAGYLTGGYEADKLIF
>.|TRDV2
CACEKLGDTENTDKLIF
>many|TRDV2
CACDPVLGDTRWHTDKLIF
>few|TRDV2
CACDTVSGGSLYTDKLIF
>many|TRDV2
CACDTVLRGSPYTDKLIF
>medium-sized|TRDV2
CACDTLEHKNASWDTRQMFF
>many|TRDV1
CALGKSPTDKLIF
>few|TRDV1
CALGELPHTDKLIF
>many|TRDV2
CACDTVGDTQVGLIF
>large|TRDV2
CACDAISTGGFLTDKLIF
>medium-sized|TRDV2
CACDTFGLGTTGGELIF
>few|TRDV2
CACDTGRGITDKLIF
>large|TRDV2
CACDTLSTGGYGADKLIF
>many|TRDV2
CACDSYWGIRVSGDKLIF
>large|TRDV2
CACDTVAGGSQYTDKLIF
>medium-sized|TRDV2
CACDTVGEKPGTDKLIF
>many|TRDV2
CACDTAGDRAWDTRQMFF
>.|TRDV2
CACDTLGAYTDKLIF
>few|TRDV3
CAFKRGLPARKAMRYTDKLIF
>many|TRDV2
CACDRLGDTEGSWDTRQMFF
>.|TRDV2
CACDPVLGDTRAHTDKLIF
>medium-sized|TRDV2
CACDVLGDTTDKLIF
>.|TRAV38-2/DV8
CAYRRASYWGIRYSYTDKLIF
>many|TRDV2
CACDGVGDHPNTDKLIF
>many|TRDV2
CACDYVVGDPDKLIF
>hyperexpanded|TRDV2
CACDLLGTDTDKLIF
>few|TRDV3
CAFSNPHYWGIRVRDTDKLIF
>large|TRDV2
CACDTLLRTGGPSWDTRQMFF
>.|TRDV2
CACDTVVGGYARRATDKLIF
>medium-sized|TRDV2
CACDTVGTSYPYTDKLIF
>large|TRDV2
CACDDLTATDKLIF
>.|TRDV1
CALGELPRLGDNDKLIF
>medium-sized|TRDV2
CACDETSSWDTRQMFF
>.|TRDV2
CACDTLRGDSTPSDTDNLIF
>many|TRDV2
CACDTGVTAQLFF
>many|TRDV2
CACDTLPTGDPPVQDDKLIF
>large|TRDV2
CACDALPTSLGIKGIDKLIF
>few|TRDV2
CACDPVLDKYTDKLIF
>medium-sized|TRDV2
CACDRMGDHTDKLIF
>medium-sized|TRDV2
CACDLVGDGTDKLIF
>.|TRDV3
CAFRASSYLVLGDLYTDKLIF
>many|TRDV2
CACDPLGEKTDKLIF
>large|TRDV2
CACDTLVVGDTDPGNKLIF
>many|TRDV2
CACGTGGYVPTYTDKLIF
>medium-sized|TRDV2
CACDTLLSHYTGSPYTDKLIF
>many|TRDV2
CACDTLGVTDKLIF
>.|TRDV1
CALGELGSSTKWGYAAAQLFF
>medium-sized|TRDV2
CACDTAGATSWDTRQMFF
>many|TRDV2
CACDTLGDPGSWDTRQMFF
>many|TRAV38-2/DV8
CAYVLYDRAEDTDKLIF
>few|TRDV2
CACDTVGDTTSDKLIF